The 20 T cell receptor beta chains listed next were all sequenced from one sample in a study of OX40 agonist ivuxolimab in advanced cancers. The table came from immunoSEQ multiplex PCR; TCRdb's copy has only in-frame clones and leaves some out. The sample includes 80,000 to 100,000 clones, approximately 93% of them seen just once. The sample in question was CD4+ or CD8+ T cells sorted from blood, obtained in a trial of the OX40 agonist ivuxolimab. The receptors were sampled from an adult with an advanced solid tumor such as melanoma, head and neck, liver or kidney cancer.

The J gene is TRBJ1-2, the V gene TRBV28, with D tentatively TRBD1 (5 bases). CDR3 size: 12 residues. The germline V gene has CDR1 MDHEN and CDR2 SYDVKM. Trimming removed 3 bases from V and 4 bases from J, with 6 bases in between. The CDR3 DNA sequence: TGTGCCAGCAGTTTGGGGGGCTATGGCTACACCTTC. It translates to CASSLGGYGYTF.

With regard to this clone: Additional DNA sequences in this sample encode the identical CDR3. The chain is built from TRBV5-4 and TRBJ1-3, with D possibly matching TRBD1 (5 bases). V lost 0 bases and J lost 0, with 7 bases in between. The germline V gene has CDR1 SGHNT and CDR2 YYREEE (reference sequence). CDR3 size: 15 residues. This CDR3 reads CASSLDQGSGNTIYF. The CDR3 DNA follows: TGTGCCAGCAGCTTGGACCAGGGCTCTGGAAACACCATATATTTT.

CDR3 nucleotide sequence: TGCGCCAGCAGCCAAGATGTGACGGCGAGCTCCTACGAGCAGTACTTC. Amino acid sequence: CASSQDVTASSYEQYF. The rearrangement joins TRBV4-3 to TRBJ2-7; no firm D call. This CDR3 spans 16 amino acids. CDR1 and CDR2 (germline): LGHNA, YSLEER. V lost 0 bases and J 0 bases, leaving 12 bases between the germline ends.

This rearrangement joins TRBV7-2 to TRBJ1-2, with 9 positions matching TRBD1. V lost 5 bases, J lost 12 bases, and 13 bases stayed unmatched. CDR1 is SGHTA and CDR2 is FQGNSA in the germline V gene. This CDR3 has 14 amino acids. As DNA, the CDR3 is TGTGCCAGCAGCCGGGACAGGGACGTTAGATGGGACACCTTC. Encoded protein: CASSRDRDVRWDTF.

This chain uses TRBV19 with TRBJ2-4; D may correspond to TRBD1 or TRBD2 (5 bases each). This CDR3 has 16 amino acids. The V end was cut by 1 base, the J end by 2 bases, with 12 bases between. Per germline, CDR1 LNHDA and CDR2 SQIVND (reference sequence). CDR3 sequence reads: CASSIGLGVTKNIQYF. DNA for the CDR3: TGTGCCAGTAGTATAGGGCTGGGGGTTACCAAAAACATTCAGTACTTC.

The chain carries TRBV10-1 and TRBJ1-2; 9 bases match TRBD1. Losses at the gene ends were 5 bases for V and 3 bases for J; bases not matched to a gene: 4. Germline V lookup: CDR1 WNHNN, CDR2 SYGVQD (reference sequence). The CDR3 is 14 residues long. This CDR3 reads CASSPGTGYYGYTF. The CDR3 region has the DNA TGCGCCAGCAGTCCCGGGACAGGGTACTATGGCTACACCTTC.

The CDR3 loop reads CASSFGGNRDGYTF. CDR3 in DNA: TGTGCCAGCAGCTTTGGGGGGAACAGGGATGGCTACACCTTC. The chain joins TRBV7-9 to TRBJ1-2; D is possibly TRBD1 (6 bases). Trimming removed 3 bases from V and 6 bases from J, with 14 bases in between. Germline CDR1 reads SEHNR; CDR2 reads FQNEAQ (reference sequence). The CDR3 spans 14 residues.

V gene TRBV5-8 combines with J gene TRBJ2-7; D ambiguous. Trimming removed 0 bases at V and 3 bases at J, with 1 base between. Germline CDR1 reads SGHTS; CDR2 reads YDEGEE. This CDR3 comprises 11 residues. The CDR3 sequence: CASSLDYEQYF. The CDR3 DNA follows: TGTGCCAGCAGCTTGGACTACGAGCAGTACTTC.

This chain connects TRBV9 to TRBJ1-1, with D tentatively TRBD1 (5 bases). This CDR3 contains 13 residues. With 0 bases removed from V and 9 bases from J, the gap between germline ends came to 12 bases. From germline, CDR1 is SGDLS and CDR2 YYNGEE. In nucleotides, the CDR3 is TGTGCCAGCAGCGTAGGGGGAACAGGCCAAGCTTTCTTT. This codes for CASSVGGTGQAFF.

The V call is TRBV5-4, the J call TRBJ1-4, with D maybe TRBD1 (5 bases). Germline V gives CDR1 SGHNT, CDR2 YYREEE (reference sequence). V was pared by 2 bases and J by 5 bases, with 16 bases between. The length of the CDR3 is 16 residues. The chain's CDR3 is CASSFRTGTGNEKLFF. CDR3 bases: TGTGCCAGCAGCTTCCGAACCGGGACGGGAAATGAAAAACTGTTTTTT.

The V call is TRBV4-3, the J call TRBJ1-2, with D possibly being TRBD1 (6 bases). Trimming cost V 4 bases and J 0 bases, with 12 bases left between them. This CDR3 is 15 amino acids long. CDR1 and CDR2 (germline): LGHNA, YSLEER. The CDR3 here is CASSPGGQANYGYTF. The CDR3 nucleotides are TGCGCCAGCAGCCCGGGGGGCCAAGCTAACTATGGCTACACCTTC.

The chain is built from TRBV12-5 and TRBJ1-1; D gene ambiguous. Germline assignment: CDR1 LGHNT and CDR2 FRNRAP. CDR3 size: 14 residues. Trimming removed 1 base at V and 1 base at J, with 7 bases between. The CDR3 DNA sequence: TGTGCTAGTGGTTTGGGGCGGCAGAACACTGAAGCTTTCTTT. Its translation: CASGLGRQNTEAFF.

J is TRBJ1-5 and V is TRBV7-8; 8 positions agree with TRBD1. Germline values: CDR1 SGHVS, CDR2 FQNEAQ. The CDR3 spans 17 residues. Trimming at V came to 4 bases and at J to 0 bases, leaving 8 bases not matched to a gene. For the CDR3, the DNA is TGTGCCAGCAGCTCTGGACAGGGTCATTATAGCAATCAGCCCCAGCATTTT. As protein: CASSSGQGHYSNQPQHF.

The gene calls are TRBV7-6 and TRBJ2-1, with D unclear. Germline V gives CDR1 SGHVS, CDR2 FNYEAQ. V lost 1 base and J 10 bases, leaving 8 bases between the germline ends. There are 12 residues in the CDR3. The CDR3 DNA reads TGTGCCAGCAGCTTAGTTGTTGGGGAGCAGTTCTTC. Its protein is CASSLVVGEQFF.

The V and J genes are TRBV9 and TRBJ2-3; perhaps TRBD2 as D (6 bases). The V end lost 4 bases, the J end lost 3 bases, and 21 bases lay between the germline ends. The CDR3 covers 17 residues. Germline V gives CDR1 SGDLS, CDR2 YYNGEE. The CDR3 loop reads CASSPQSGLAGTDTQYF. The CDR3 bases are TGTGCCAGCAGCCCCCAGTCAGGCCTCGCGGGGACAGATACGCAGTATTTT.

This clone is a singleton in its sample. CDR3 sequence reads: CASSFSVARGTEAFF. The CDR3 DNA reads as TGTGCCAGCAGCTTCAGCGTAGCCCGGGGGACTGAAGCTTTCTTT. The chain is built from TRBV5-5 and TRBJ1-1; possible D gene TRBD1, 5 bases. CDR1 SGHKS and CDR2 YYEKEE come from the germline V gene (reference sequence). The CDR3 consists of 15 residues. Trimming took off 2 bases at V and 5 bases at J, with 16 bases between the two ends.

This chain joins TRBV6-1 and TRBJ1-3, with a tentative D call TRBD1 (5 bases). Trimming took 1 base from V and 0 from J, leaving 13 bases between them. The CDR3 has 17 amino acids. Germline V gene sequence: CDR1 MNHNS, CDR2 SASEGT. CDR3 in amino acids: CASSEVGRGGSGNTIYF. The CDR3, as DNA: TGTGCCAGCAGTGAAGTGGGGAGGGGAGGCTCTGGAAACACCATATATTTT.

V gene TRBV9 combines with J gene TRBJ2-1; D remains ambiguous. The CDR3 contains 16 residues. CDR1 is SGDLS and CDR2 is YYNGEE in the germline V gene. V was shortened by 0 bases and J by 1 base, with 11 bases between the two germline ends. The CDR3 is CASSVDWRSSYNEQFF. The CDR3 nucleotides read TGTGCCAGCAGCGTAGATTGGCGGAGTTCCTACAATGAGCAGTTCTTC.

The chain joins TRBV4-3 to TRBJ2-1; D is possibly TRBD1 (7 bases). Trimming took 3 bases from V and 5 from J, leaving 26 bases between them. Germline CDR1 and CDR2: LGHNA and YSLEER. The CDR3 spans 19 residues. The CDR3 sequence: CASSHRGPNPGLGHNEQFF. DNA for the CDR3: TGCGCCAGCAGCCATAGGGGGCCTAATCCGGGACTGGGGCACAATGAGCAGTTCTTC.

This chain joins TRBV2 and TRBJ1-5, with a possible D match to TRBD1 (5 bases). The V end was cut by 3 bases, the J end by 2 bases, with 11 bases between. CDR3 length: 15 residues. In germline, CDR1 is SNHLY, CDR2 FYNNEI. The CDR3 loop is CASSDLGVGNQPQHF. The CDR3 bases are TGTGCCAGCAGTGACCTAGGGGTTGGCAATCAGCCCCAGCATTTT.